One T cell receptor beta chain is described in this entry. Antigen: not known. This sample stems from a study of liver allograft versus peripheral blood T cells. Across the study: The authors compared T cell receptor repertoires in transplanted livers with recipients' peripheral blood repertoires. The study, taken as a whole, reports: Reports indicated that T cell receptor repertoires inside liver allografts differed from those in peripheral blood.

V lost 3 bases to trimming and J lost 7 bases; unmatched junction nucleotides: 5. This CDR3 is built from 14 residues. A single record per CDR3 protein comes from TCRdb applying MiXCR to the reads. The sample lists some 9,000 distinct CDR3 sequences; about a fifth were seen once. The rearrangement joins TRBV12-3 or TRBV12-4 to TRBJ1-1; TRBD1 matches at 10 bases. The receptor was derived from a human patient who had a liver transplant. Some T cells may be provided by the graft donor. The CDR3 DNA follows: TGTGCCAGCAGTTTGGGGACAGGGGACTTTGAAGCTTTCTTT. It codes for CASSLGTGDFEAFF.